This T cell receptor (beta chain) was observed in a study of Ad26.COV2.S vaccination and SARS-CoV-2 variants (dated by TCRdb to about 2021). For the study in its entirety: Donors in the vaccine arm were drawn from COV1001, a multicentre, randomized, double-blind, placebo-controlled phase I-IIa trial testing Ad26.COV2.S in healthy adults. Dosing of Ad26.COV2.S was intramuscular, at either 5x10^10 or 1x10^11 viral particles, delivered as one shot or as two shots spaced 56 days apart. Sequencing of the TCRbeta repertoire served to evaluate the specificity and breadth of SARS-CoV-2-reactive T cell receptors following Ad26.COV2.S vaccination. The TCR-sequenced set comprised around 30 samples: around 20 Ad26.COV2.S vaccine recipients, 5 placebo recipients and 8 SARS-CoV-2 convalescent individuals. Trial participants were randomized into five groups of five, in which low-dose or high-dose Ad26.COV2.S was given once or twice, or placebo was given on both occasions. Investigators remained blinded to trial group allocation during experiments and outcome assessment. Overall study results and their limits: The authors noted that total T cell responses may have been underestimated by the TCR breadth and depth analyses. Vaccine and placebo recipients had comparable non-spike TCR breadth, which fits with the vaccine containing only spike. Spike-specific TCR breadth was higher in Ad26.COV2.S recipients than in placebo recipients (P = 0.0014). The study lacked the statistical power to compare responses across vaccine doses or regimens. Substantial breadth of spike-specific CD8+ and CD4+ T cell responses was reported after vaccination.

CDR1 and CDR2 are drawn from the germline V gene: LGHNT, FRNRAP. From the cysteine up to the phenylalanine, the CDR3 has a length of 18 residues. The kept DNA is CDR3 alone, 54 bases in frame from the first base. V drops 0 bases and J drops 2 bases, leaving 19 bases in between. The immunoSEQ Assay was used to sequence TCRbeta CDR3 regions. After extraction, genomic DNA underwent amplification by bias-controlled multiplex PCR, followed by high-throughput sequencing. Per the authors' processing: To quantify the absolute abundance of each unique TCRbeta CDR3 region, sequences were collapsed and filtered. T cell fraction was estimated by normalizing TCRbeta template counts to usable DNA, which was measured by amplifying reference genes present in all nucleated cells. Repertoire TCRs were annotated as SARS-CoV-2-specific when V gene, CDR3 amino acid sequence and J gene were exactly matched to a known reactive TCR set. MIRA supplied the reference SARS-CoV-2 TCR set, which was filtered for enrichment in COVID-19-positive ImmuneCODE repertoires so that public or cross-reactive TCRs were removed. Based on the MIRA antigens, annotated TCRs were further analysed at the level of specific ORF or position within ORF. Breadth was defined as annotated unique rearrangements over total unique productive rearrangements; depth was the summed frequency of those rearrangements. Two-sided Wilcoxon rank-sum tests were applied when comparing TCR breadth between groups. The table was pulled from immuneACCESS by TCRdb, which kept in-frame rearrangements only. Such tables lose some clones; where checked, under half of the loss comes from unresolved V genes, and the rest has no known cause. The V and J calls and the clone size are those of that table, but D and trimming were determined from the DNA. The sample data list 300,000 to 400,000 clones, and around 87% of these were observed just once. In total, the top ten clones hold approximately 3.6% of the sample.

Worth noting for this clone: The antigen it binds to is not known. Qualities for individual bases were not recorded, and no much larger clone is one base off.

What this sample's treatment or condition label stands for: roughly 18 received Ad26.COV2.S at low or high dose, single or two shots; 5 received placebo; per-sample allocation not given. Repertoires of vaccine and placebo recipients were sequenced from samples taken on day 63 after the first injection. In Cohort 1b, about two dozen adults aged 18-55 years were enrolled at a single site in Boston, USA, between 29 July and 7 August 2020. Ad26.COV2.S was a replication-incompetent adenovirus type 26 vector that expressed a prefusion-stabilized SARS-CoV-2 spike protein derived from the original Wuhan strain.

The clonotype originates from a person aged 18-60 years who received the Ad26.COV2.S COVID-19 vaccine or a placebo. The specimen comprised peripheral blood, sampled in a trial of Ad26.COV2.S vaccine versus placebo. The V gene is TRBV12-5 and the J gene is TRBJ2-5; TRBD2 might be the D gene, on 6 matching bases. The base sequence is TGTGCTAGTGGTTTGGTACTTACGGACCTGGAGGGGCAAGAGACCCAGTACTTC. Its amino acids are CASGLVLTDLEGQETQYF.